The source of this TCR beta chain is a study of shared clonotypes between healthy human individuals. Study-wide background: Contributing individuals were two females and three males aged 18 to 49. Study-wide points: Relative to their counterparts shared across all four donors, non-shared clonotypes exhibited diminished generation probabilities.

In germline, CDR1 is KGHSH, CDR2 LQKENI. The CDR3 totals 15 residues. V lost 2 bases, J lost 0 bases, and 10 bases lay in between. About this clone itself: The target antigen is unknown.

For every subset, genomic DNA was evenly distributed across several immunoSEQ plates. Sequenced by immunoSEQ multiplex PCR; TCRdb stores in-frame clones only, minus some. The table shows over a million clones, with around 78% occurring only once. The source material was memory CD4+ T cells from PBMCs. Subset given: CD45RA-negative fraction. The clonotype was recovered from a man between 18 and 35 years old in good health. Some clones in this sample may be carry-over from other donors' samples. The V call is TRBV18, the J call TRBJ1-1; D remains unclear. The CDR3 is CASSPGVWMNTEAFF. CDR3 nucleotide sequence: TGTGCCAGCTCACCAGGGGTCTGGATGAACACTGAAGCTTTCTTT.